The next 28 T cell receptor beta chains were all read from a single sample in a study of T cells in women clearing cervical HPV infection. TCRdb's table, derived via immunoSEQ multiplex PCR, lists solely in-frame clones and lacks some. Its listing shows more than 30,000 clones. Sequences were obtained from blood buffy coat. The receptor source for this set is a woman between 18 and 70 years old with a cervical HPV16 infection that either progressed to CIN3+ or cleared (not recorded which).

Turning to this clone: The missing CDR3 end, 3 residues past where the read stops, is filled in from the germline J gene. The V call is TRBV5-1, the J call TRBJ2-3; tentative D call: TRBD1 (6 bases). This CDR3 contains 16 residues. V was trimmed by 0 bases and J by 4 bases, leaving 15 bases between them. Germline CDR1 reads SGHRS; CDR2 reads YFSETQ. The CDR3 bases that were read are TGCGCCAGCAGCTTGGCCGGGGCCGCAGGGGCAGATACG. Amino acids: CASSLAGAAGADT. The full CDR3 protein is CASSLAGAAGADTQYF.

About this clone: The read ends 3 residues shy of where the CDR3 ends; the end is completed using the germline J gene. Other DNA sequences in the sample encode the same CDR3. The V call is TRBV20-1, the J call TRBJ2-3, with a tentative D call TRBD2 (6 bases). Trimming shortened V by 1 base and J by 5 bases, and 16 bases separated the two germline ends. This CDR3 has 15 residues. From germline, CDR1 is DFQATT and CDR2 SNEGSKA (reference sequence). The sequenced part of the CDR3 DNA is TGCAGTGCTAGAGCCGCGTTAATGGGGGGAGATACG. Its translation: CSARAALMGGDT. The full CDR3 is CSARAALMGGDTQYF.

A word on this clone: With the read ending 3 residues before the CDR3 end, the germline J gene is used to fill in that end. V usage is TRBV4-1 and J usage is TRBJ2-2, with D unresolved. The ends were cut back, 0 bases at V and 4 bases at J, with 9 bases in the middle. Per germline, CDR1 MGHRA and CDR2 YSYEKL. The CDR3 is made up of 15 amino acids. CDR3: CASSQEYSFTGELFF. The DNA read from the CDR3 is TGCGCCAGCAGCCAAGAGTACAGCTTCACCGGGGAG.

As regards this clone: The read falls 3 residues short of the CDR3 end, and the missing part is taken from the germline J gene. This rearrangement joins TRBV19 to TRBJ1-4; TRBD1 might be the D (5 bases). The CDR3 spans 15 residues. Germline lookup yields CDR1 LNHDA and CDR2 SQIVND (reference sequence). CDR3 sequence reads: CASSIVQDSAGGLFF. The covered CDR3 bases are TGTGCCAGTAGTATCGTACAGGATAGCGCGGGGGGA.

Comment on this clone: The read terminates 3 residues ahead of where the CDR3 ends, so the germline J gene completes it. This chain connects TRBV7-9 to TRBJ1-4, with D maybe TRBD1 (6 bases). Germline CDR1 SEHNR, CDR2 FQNEAQ (reference sequence). Deletions cut 5 bases from V and 8 bases from J, with 18 bases between. This CDR3 contains 15 residues. Partial CDR3 DNA: TGTGCCAGCAGCCCTAGGTTGGGTGGACAGGAAAAA. It encodes CASSPRLGGQEK. The whole CDR3 is CASSPRLGGQEKLFF.

As regards this clone: The read falls 3 residues short of the CDR3 end, and the missing part is taken from the germline J gene. This chain uses TRBV5-4 with TRBJ2-7, with D tentatively TRBD2 (5 bases). Trimming cost V 0 bases and J 5 bases, with 15 bases left between them. Germline CDR1 reads SGHNT; CDR2 reads YYREEE (reference sequence). This CDR3 comprises 15 residues. Partial CDR3 DNA: TGTGCCAGCAGCTTGGGAATAGCGAGGAGGAACGAG. This translates into CASSLGIARRNE. The complete CDR3 reads CASSLGIARRNEQYF.

Turning to this clone: The CDR3 extends 3 residues past the end of the read, so its final part is completed from the germline J gene. The chain uses TRBV28 and TRBJ2-7, with a tentative D call TRBD2 (5 bases). The CDR3 extends over 14 amino acids. Germline V gene sequence: CDR1 MDHEN, CDR2 SYDVKM. Trimming removed 5 bases from V and 2 bases from J, with 13 bases in between. This CDR3 reads CASSPRGITYEQYF. The sequenced part of the CDR3 DNA is TGTGCCAGCAGTCCACGGGGAATTACCTACGAG.

Concerning this clone: The read ends 3 residues early relative to the CDR3; the germline J gene fills the gap. This chain joins TRBV5-1 and TRBJ1-2, with 7 positions matching TRBD1. The germline V gene encodes CDR1 SGHRS and CDR2 YFSETQ. The CDR3 is 14 amino acids. The CDR3 region is CASSPGTVSVGYTF. CDR3 bases read: TGCGCCAGCAGCCCCGGGACAGTCTCGGTGGGC.

As to this clone: The read ends 3 residues shy of where the CDR3 ends; the end is completed using the germline J gene. V is TRBV20-1 and J is TRBJ2-7; 7 bases agree with TRBD2. The germline V gene encodes CDR1 DFQATT and CDR2 SNEGSKA (reference sequence). V dropped 0 bases and J dropped 4; count of bases not matched to a gene: 3. This CDR3 has 13 amino acids. The CDR3 DNA, read in part, is TGCAGTGCTAGAGAGGGGGGGAGTTACGAG. It is translated as CSAREGGSYE. The CDR3 as a whole reads CSAREGGSYEQYF.

For this clone: Read data end 3 residues before the CDR3 end; the end is taken from the germline J gene. The V and J genes are TRBV24-1 and TRBJ2-3; D might be TRBD1 or TRBD2, each matching 5 bases. CDR3 size: 13 residues. Germline V gene lookup returns CDR1 KGHDR and CDR2 SFDVKD. The CDR3 reads CATSDGGHRTQYF. The CDR3 DNA, read in part, is TGTGCCACCAGTGATGGAGGACACCGAACG.

Comments on this clone: The CDR3 end lies 3 residues beyond the end of the read and is filled in from the germline J gene. V gene TRBV10-3 combines with J gene TRBJ2-7; D not certain. The CDR3 has 18 residues. Germline V gives CDR1 ENHRY, CDR2 SYGVKD. The V gene lost 8 bases and the J gene lost 6 bases, with 32 bases spanning the gap. Partial CDR3 DNA: TGTGCCATCCCCCCCCCAGGCACCCAACGTGTGGGTGGCTCCGAG. As protein: CAIPPPGTQRVGGSE. The whole CDR3 reads CAIPPPGTQRVGGSEQYF.

To note about this clone: Read coverage stops 3 residues before the CDR3 terminus; the germline J gene supplies the remainder. J is TRBJ1-2 and V is TRBV16; no reliable D call. The V and J ends lost 4 bases and 3 bases respectively, with 6 bases between them. The germline V gene encodes CDR1 KGHSY and CDR2 FQNENV. The CDR3 is 12 residues long. CDR3 loop: CASSPQDYGYTF. CDR3 DNA (partial): TGTGCCAGCAGCCCCCAGGACTATGGC.

About this clone: The CDR3 is cut off 3 residues early in the read; its end comes from the germline J gene. The chain uses TRBV13 and TRBJ1-5, with 9 positions matching TRBD1. V shed 5 bases and J 2 bases; nucleotides not matched to a gene: 10. Germline assignment: CDR1 PRHDT and CDR2 FYEKMQ (reference sequence). The CDR3 covers 17 residues. The DNA read from the CDR3 is TGTGCCAGCAGCGCAAGGACAGGGGAGCTGGGCAATCAGCCC. Residues: CASSARTGELGNQP. The CDR3 reads in full as CASSARTGELGNQPQHF.

CDR3 residues: CASSARTGLVSDYTF. CDR3 DNA, as far as it was read: TGTGCCAGTAGTGCCCGGACAGGGTTGGTAAGTGAC. The chain links TRBV19 to TRBJ1-2; 8 bases align to TRBD1. Read data end 3 residues before the CDR3 end; the end is taken from the germline J gene. The CDR3 totals 15 residues. CDR1 is LNHDA, CDR2 SQIVND, per germline (reference sequence). The full variable domain, in which reference TRBV19 and TRBJ1-2 provide the parts outside the CDR3, is DGGITQSPKYLFRKEGQNVTLSCEQNLNHDAMYWYRQDPGQGLRLIYYSQIVNDFQKGDIAEGYSVSREKKESFPLTVTSAQKNPTAFYLCASSARTGLVSDYTFGSGTRLTVV.

Comment on this clone: The read halts 3 residues ahead of the CDR3 end, with the missing end drawn from the germline J gene. The rearrangement links TRBV20-1 to TRBJ1-5; TRBD1 might be the D (6 bases). Trimming shortened V by 6 bases and J by 4 bases, and 10 bases separated the two germline ends. CDR3 size: 12 residues. Germline V gene sequence: CDR1 DFQATT, CDR2 SNEGSKA (reference sequence). CDR3 amino acids: CSADRRNQPQHF. The DNA read from the CDR3 is TGCAGTGCCGACAGGAGGAATCAGCCC.

The sequenced CDR3 bases are TGTGCCGTACAGGGGCACGACACTGAA. Protein: CAVQGHDTE. The full CDR3 is CAVQGHDTEAFF. The chain recombines TRBV10-3 with TRBJ1-1; 7 nucleotides line up with TRBD1. The sequenced fragment ends 3 residues before the CDR3 boundary, so the rest is inferred from the germline J gene. The V segment lost 11 bases and the J segment 3 bases; nucleotides outside the gene matches: 6. This CDR3 has 12 amino acids. Germline-derived CDR1 and CDR2 are ENHRY and SYGVKD.

With respect to this clone: The read ends 3 residues early relative to the CDR3; the germline J gene fills the gap. The chain couples TRBV7-2 to TRBJ2-5; the match to TRBD2 covers 7 bases. The V and J ends lost 2 bases and 5 bases, in that order; junction bases with no gene match: 5. This CDR3 has 14 residues. Germline V gene sequence: CDR1 SGHTA, CDR2 FQGNSA. CDR3 amino acids: CASSLSLASETQYF. The sequenced part of the CDR3 DNA is TGTGCCAGCAGCTTATCACTAGCGAGTGAGACC.

Turning to this clone: The DNA ends 3 residues before the CDR3 does, and the rest of the CDR3 is filled in from the germline J gene. The rearrangement links TRBV20-1 to TRBJ1-1; D is uncertain. The CDR3 consists of 8 residues. Germline CDR1 and CDR2: DFQATT and SNEGSKA (reference sequence). The part of the CDR3 DNA that was read is TGCAGTGCTAACGGA. It yields the protein CSANG. The whole CDR3 is CSANGAFF.

Details on this clone: The read falls 3 residues short of the CDR3 end, and the missing part is taken from the germline J gene. This rearrangement joins TRBV18 to TRBJ2-5, with 9 nucleotides matching TRBD2. The CDR3 is 17 amino acids. Germline-derived CDR1 and CDR2 are KGHSH and LQKENI. After removal of 0 bases from V and 3 bases from J, the junction contained 8 bases not matched to a gene. The sequenced part of the CDR3 DNA is TGTGCCAGCTCACCACCTGGTCTAGCGGGGACCAAAGAGACC. Translating gives CASSPPGLAGTKET. The complete CDR3 sequence is CASSPPGLAGTKETQYF.

The CDR3 bases that were read are TGTGCCAGCAGGACAGGGCGGCGGGGCACTGAA. It translates to CASRTGRRGTE. Given in full, the CDR3 is CASRTGRRGTEAFF. V usage is TRBV2 and J usage is TRBJ1-1, with 7 bases matching TRBD1. With the read ending 3 residues before the CDR3 end, the germline J gene is used to fill in that end. There are 14 residues in the CDR3. Germline CDR1 and CDR2: SNHLY and FYNNEI. V lost 6 bases to trimming and J lost 4 bases; unmatched junction nucleotides: 8.

On this clone: The read stops 3 residues short of the end of the CDR3; the missing end is completed from the germline J gene. V usage is TRBV19 and J usage is TRBJ2-1, with 8 nucleotides matching TRBD2. Looked up from germline, CDR1 is LNHDA and CDR2 is SQIVND (reference sequence). The length of the CDR3 is 16 residues. J gave up 6 bases and V 5 bases, and 12 bases lay outside the gene matches. The DNA read from the CDR3 is TGTGCCAGTAGTCGAGAGGTAGCGGGAATACGCAATGAG. It yields the protein CASSREVAGIRNE. The complete CDR3 protein is CASSREVAGIRNEQFF. Together with reference TRBV19 and TRBJ2-1, the CDR3 gives the full variable domain: DGGITQSPKYLFRKEGQNVTLSCEQNLNHDAMYWYRQDPGQGLRLIYYSQIVNDFQKGDIAEGYSVSREKKESFPLTVTSAQKNPTAFYLCASSREVAGIRNEQFFGPGTRLTVL.

With regard to this clone: One end of the junction fails to match germline, which may point to a read error. The read terminates 3 residues before the CDR3 end, so the remaining end is supplied by the germline J gene. Other nucleotide sequences in the sample specify the same CDR3. V is TRBV18 and J is TRBJ1-3; D possibly corresponds to TRBD1 (6 bases). Germline values: CDR1 KGHSH, CDR2 LQKENI. The CDR3 has 16 amino acids. The CDR3 protein is CASSPTDSFSGNTIYF. The DNA read from the CDR3 is TGTGCCAGCTCACCGACGGACAGCTTCTCTGGAAACACT.

A remark on this clone: Read data end 3 residues before the CDR3 end; the end is taken from the germline J gene. V is TRBV19 and J is TRBJ2-2, with 7 bases matching TRBD1. This CDR3 is 14 amino acids long. Germline V gene sequence: CDR1 LNHDA, CDR2 SQIVND (reference sequence). The CDR3 here is CASSIGTGGEKLFF. CDR3 bases read: TGTGCCAGTAGTATAGGGACAGGAGGTGAAAAG.

For this clone: The sequence runs out 3 residues before the end of the CDR3; the remainder is reconstructed from the germline J gene. The chain has TRBV20-1 and TRBJ2-5; 7 bases align to TRBD2. Germline V CDR1 and CDR2: DFQATT, SNEGSKA (reference sequence). The CDR3 runs to 15 residues. The V gene end was trimmed by 0 bases and the J gene end by 2 bases; junction bases not matched to a gene: 6. CDR3 loop: CSARDNLAVQETQYF. Incomplete CDR3 DNA: TGCAGTGCTAGAGATAATCTAGCGGTACAAGAGACC.

A word on this clone: The CDR3 end falls 3 residues outside the read, so it is completed with the germline J gene. The genes are TRBV7-9 and TRBJ2-3; a weak D match, TRBD1 (6 bases). This CDR3 contains 14 residues. The germline gives CDR1 SEHNR, CDR2 FQNEAQ (reference sequence). This CDR3 is CASSLVQGRETQYF. Partial CDR3 DNA: TGTGCCAGCAGCTTAGTGCAGGGGAGAGAGACG.

Comments on this clone: The CDR3 extends 3 residues past the end of the read, so its final part is completed from the germline J gene. This chain uses TRBV7-2 with TRBJ1-1; the D gene is possibly TRBD1 (6 bases). V lost 5 bases to trimming and J lost 6 bases, with 13 bases between them. The CDR3 spans 13 residues. Germline-derived CDR1 and CDR2 are SGHTA and FQGNSA. CDR3 loop: CASSPARGPEAFF. The CDR3 DNA, read in part, is TGTGCCAGCAGCCCGGCCAGGGGACCTGAA.

To note about this clone: The read terminates 3 residues ahead of where the CDR3 ends, so the germline J gene completes it. The chain joins TRBV7-9 to TRBJ2-7; no reliable D call. The CDR3 covers 14 residues. CDR1 is SEHNR, CDR2 FQNEAQ, per germline (reference sequence). V lost 5 bases and J 6 bases, leaving 17 bases between the germline ends. CDR3 region: CASSHWKGPFEQYF. The covered CDR3 bases are TGTGCCAGCAGCCATTGGAAGGGCCCCTTCGAG.

About this clone: The junction shows a germline mismatch at one end, possibly a read error. With the read ending 3 residues before the CDR3 end, the germline J gene is used to fill in that end. The V call is TRBV4-1, the J call TRBJ2-5, with D possibly being TRBD1 (6 bases). The CDR3 has 13 residues. Germline-derived CDR1 and CDR2 are MGHRA and YSYEKL. CDR3 DNA, as far as it was read: TGCGCCAGCAACCAAGGTACAGGGGAGACC. Amino acids: CASNQGTGET. The whole CDR3 sequence is CASNQGTGETQYF.